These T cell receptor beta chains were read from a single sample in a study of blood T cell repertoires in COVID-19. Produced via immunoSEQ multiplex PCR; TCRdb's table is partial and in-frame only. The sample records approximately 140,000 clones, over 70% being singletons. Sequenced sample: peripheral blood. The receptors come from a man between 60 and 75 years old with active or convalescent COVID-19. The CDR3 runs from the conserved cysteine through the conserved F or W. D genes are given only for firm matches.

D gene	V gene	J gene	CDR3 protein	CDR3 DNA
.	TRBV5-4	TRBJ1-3	CASSPRGGNTIYF	TGTGCCAGCAGCCCCCGCGGGGGAAACACCATATATTTT
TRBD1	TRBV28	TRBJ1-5	CASSFAGGEQPQHF	TGTGCCAGCAGTTTCGCAGGGGGAGAGCAGCCCCAGCATTTT
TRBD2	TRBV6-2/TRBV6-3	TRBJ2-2	CASSLAGGIGELFF	TGTGCCAGCAGCCTAGCGGGAGGGATCGGGGAGCTGTTTTTT
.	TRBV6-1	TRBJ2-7	CASSDQIPYEQYF	TGTGCCAGCAGTGACCAGATACCCTACGAGCAGTACTTC
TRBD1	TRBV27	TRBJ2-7	CASSSKDRGRLEQYF	TGTGCCAGCAGTTCAAAGGACAGGGGGCGTCTCGAGCAGTACTTC
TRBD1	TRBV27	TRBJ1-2	CASSLSADRGYGYTF	TGTGCCAGCAGTTTATCGGCTGACAGGGGGTATGGCTACACCTTC
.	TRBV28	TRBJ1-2	CASSLRAGISYTF	TGTGCCAGCAGTTTAAGGGCAGGGATTAGCTACACCTTC
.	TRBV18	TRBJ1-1	CASSPTTGNTEAFF	TGTGCCAGCTCACCGACGACAGGGAACACTGAAGCTTTCTTT
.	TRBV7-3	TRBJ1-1	CASSPGQNTEAFF	TGTGCCAGCAGCCCTGGACAGAACACTGAAGCTTTCTTT
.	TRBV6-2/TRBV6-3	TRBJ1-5	CASSYEQLSNQPQHF	TGTGCCAGCAGTTATGAACAGTTAAGCAATCAGCCCCAGCATTTT
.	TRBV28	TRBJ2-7	CASADSFTIWEQYF	TGTGCCAGTGCCGACAGTTTTACGATTTGGGAGCAGTACTTC
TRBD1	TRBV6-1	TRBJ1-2	CASSEGIFGRGLFYGYTF	TGTGCCAGCAGTGAAGGAATATTTGGCAGGGGGCTCTTCTATGGCTACACCTTC
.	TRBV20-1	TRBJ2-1	CSASYGVEQFF	TGCAGTGCTAGTTACGGGGTTGAGCAGTTCTTC
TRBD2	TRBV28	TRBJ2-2	CASRHGTSGGIGELFF	TGTGCCAGCAGACATGGGACTAGCGGGGGGATCGGGGAGCTGTTTTTT
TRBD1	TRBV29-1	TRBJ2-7	CSVRDRALHEQYF	TGCAGCGTCCGGGACAGGGCTTTACACGAGCAGTACTTC
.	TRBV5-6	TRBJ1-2	CASSLAGSLANYGYTF	TGTGCCAGCAGCTTGGCAGGGTCCCTAGCTAACTATGGCTACACCTTC